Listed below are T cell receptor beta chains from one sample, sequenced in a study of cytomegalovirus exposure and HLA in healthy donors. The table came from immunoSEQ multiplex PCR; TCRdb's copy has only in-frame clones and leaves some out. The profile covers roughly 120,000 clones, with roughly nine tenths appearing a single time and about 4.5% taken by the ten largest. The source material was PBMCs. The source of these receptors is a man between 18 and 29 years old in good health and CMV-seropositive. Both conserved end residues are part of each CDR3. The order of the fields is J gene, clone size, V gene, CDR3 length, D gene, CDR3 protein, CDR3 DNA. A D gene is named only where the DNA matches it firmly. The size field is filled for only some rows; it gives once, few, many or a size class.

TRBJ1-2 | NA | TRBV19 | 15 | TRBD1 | CASSKRRQGIHGYTF | TGTGCCAGTAGTAAACGTCGACAGGGGATTCATGGCTACACCTTC
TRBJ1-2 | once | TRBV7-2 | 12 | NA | CASNPGSGGYTF | TGTGCCAGCAACCCAGGCTCCGGTGGCTACACCTTC
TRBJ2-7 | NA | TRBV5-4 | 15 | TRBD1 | CASSLAGGKGYEQYF | TGTGCCAGCAGCTTGGCAGGGGGAAAGGGCTACGAGCAGTACTTC
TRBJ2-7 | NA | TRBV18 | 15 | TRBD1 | CASSPRTTGGYEQYF | TGTGCCAGCTCACCACGTACGACAGGGGGGTACGAGCAGTACTTC
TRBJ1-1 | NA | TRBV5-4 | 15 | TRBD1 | CASSPTLQGYTEAFF | TGTGCCAGCTCCCCAACCCTACAGGGGTACACTGAAGCTTTCTTT
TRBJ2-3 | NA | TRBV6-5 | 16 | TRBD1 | CASSSAGQGYTDTQYF | TGTGCCAGCAGTTCTGCCGGACAGGGCTACACAGATACGCAGTATTTT
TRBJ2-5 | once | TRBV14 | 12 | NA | CASSGNTETQYF | TGTGCCAGCTCAGGGAACACAGAGACCCAGTACTTC
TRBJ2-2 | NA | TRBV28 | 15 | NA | CASSFQGQVTGELFF | TGTGCCAGCAGTTTTCAGGGGCAGGTCACCGGGGAGCTGTTTTTT
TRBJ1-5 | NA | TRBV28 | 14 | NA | CASTTVGGVQPQHF | TGTGCCAGCACCACGGTAGGGGGGGTTCAGCCCCAGCATTTT
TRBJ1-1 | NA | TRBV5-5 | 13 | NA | CASSPGLNTEAFF | TGTGCCAGCAGCCCAGGGTTGAACACTGAAGCTTTCTTT
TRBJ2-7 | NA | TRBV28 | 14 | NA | CASSLRAFSYEQYF | TGTGCCAGCAGTCTCAGGGCTTTCTCCTACGAGCAGTACTTC
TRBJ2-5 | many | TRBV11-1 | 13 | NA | CASSLPPEETQYF | TGTGCCAGCAGCTTACCCCCAGAAGAGACCCAGTACTTC
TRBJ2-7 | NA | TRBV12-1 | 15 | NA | CASSSRDTSSYEQYF | TGTGCCAGCAGCAGCCGGGACACCAGCTCCTACGAGCAGTACTTC
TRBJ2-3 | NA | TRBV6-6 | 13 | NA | CASGGVNTDTQYF | TGTGCCAGCGGCGGGGTGAACACAGATACGCAGTATTTT
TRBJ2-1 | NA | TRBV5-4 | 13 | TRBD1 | CASSPDRGNEQFF | TGTGCCAGCAGCCCCGACAGGGGGAATGAGCAGTTCTTC
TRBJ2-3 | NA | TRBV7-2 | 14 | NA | CASSLLTGTDTQYF | TGTGCCAGCAGCTTACTCACGGGGACAGATACGCAGTATTTT
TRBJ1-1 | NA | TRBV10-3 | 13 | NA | CASRGDLNTEAFF | TGTGCCTCGCGGGGGGACCTTAACACTGAAGCTTTCTTT
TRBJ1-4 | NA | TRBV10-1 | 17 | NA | CASITPGRGGAWEKLFF | TGCGCCAGCATAACCCCCGGTCGCGGGGGCGCTTGGGAAAAACTGTTTTTT
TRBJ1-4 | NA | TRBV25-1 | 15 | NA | CASSEVVGIDEKLFF | TGTGCCAGCAGTGAAGTAGTCGGGATCGATGAAAAACTGTTTTTT
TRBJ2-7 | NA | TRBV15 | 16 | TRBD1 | CATSREGNRGSDEQYF | TGTGCCACCAGCAGAGAAGGGAACAGGGGGAGCGACGAGCAGTACTTC
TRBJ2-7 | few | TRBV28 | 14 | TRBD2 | CASSFASGVREQYF | TGTGCCAGCAGTTTCGCTAGCGGGGTGAGAGAGCAGTACTTC
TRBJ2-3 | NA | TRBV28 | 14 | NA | CASSPGTWTDTQYF | TGTGCCAGCAGCCCCGGGACTTGGACAGATACGCAGTATTTT
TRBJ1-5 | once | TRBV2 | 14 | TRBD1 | CASSDTGGGQPQHF | TGTGCCAGCAGTGACACAGGGGGCGGTCAGCCCCAGCATTTT
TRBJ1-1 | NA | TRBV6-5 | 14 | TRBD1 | CASSRTGRGSEAFF | TGTGCCAGCAGCCGGACAGGAAGAGGGTCTGAAGCTTTCTTT
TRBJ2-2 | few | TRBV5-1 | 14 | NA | CASSLTTNTGELFF | TGCGCCAGCAGCTTAACTACGAACACCGGGGAGCTGTTTTTT
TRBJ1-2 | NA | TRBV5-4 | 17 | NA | CASSPSLGRGINYGYTF | TGTGCCAGCAGCCCCTCGCTCGGCAGGGGCATTAACTATGGCTACACCTTC
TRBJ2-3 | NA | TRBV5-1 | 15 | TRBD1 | CASSFAQGATDTQYF | TGCGCCAGCAGCTTTGCTCAGGGGGCCACAGATACGCAGTATTTT
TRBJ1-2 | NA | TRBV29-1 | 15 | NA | CSGIPGSDSNYGYTF | TGCAGCGGTATCCCAGGATCGGATTCCAACTATGGCTACACCTTC
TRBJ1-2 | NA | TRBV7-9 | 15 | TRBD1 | CASTSTGAEYYGYTF | TGTGCCAGCACCTCGACAGGGGCCGAATACTATGGCTACACCTTC
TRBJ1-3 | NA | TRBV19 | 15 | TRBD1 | CASSTTGSSGNTIYF | TGTGCCAGTAGTACGACAGGGAGTTCTGGAAACACCATATATTTT
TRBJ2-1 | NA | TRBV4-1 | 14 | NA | CASSPARGSVEQFF | TGCGCCAGCAGCCCCGCCCGGGGGTCGGTTGAGCAGTTCTTC
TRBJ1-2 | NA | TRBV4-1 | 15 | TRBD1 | CASSQGQGSIYGYTF | TGCGCCAGCAGCCAAGGACAGGGGAGTATCTATGGCTACACCTTC
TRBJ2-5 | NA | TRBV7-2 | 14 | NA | CASSLTGLQETQYF | TGTGCCAGCAGCCTTACAGGCCTACAAGAGACCCAGTACTTC
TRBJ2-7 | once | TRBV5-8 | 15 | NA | CASSLRIQGSYEQYF | TGTGCCAGCAGCTTGAGAATACAGGGCTCCTACGAGCAGTACTTC
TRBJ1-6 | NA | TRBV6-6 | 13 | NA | CASTQGLRSPLHF | TGTGCCAGTACTCAGGGGCTGAGGTCACCCCTCCACTTT
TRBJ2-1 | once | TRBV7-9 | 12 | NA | CASSFDPGKRVF | TGTGCCAGCAGCTTCGATCCGGGGAAGAGGGTCTTC
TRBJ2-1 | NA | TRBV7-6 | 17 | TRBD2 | CASSPKIGASGGYEQFF | TGTGCCAGCAGCCCGAAAATCGGGGCTAGCGGGGGGTATGAGCAGTTCTTC
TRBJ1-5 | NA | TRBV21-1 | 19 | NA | CASSTSPGQGEWGNQPQHF | TGTGCCAGCAGCACCTCCCCGGGACAGGGGGAATGGGGCAATCAGCCCCAGCATTTT
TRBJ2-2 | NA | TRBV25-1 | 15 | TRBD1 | CASSEGTGDTGELFF | TGTGCCAGCAGTGAAGGGACAGGCGACACCGGGGAGCTGTTTTTT
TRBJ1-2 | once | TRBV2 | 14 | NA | CASSEMRGSGGYTF | TGTGCCAGCAGTGAAATGCGAGGGTCCGGTGGCTACACCTTC
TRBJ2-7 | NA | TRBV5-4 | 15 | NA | CASSLQAGSSYEQYF | TGTGCCAGCAGCTTGCAGGCAGGGTCTAGCTACGAGCAGTACTTC
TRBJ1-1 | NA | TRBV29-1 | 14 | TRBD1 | CSVESMTGGTEAFF | TGCAGCGTTGAATCAATGACAGGGGGCACTGAAGCTTTCTTT
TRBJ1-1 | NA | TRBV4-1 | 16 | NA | CASSPGREFRDTEAFF | TGCGCCAGCAGCCCAGGACGGGAGTTTCGGGACACTGAAGCTTTCTTT
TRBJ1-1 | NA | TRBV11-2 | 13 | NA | CASSFSVNTEAFF | TGTGCCAGCAGCTTTTCGGTGAACACTGAAGCTTTCTTT
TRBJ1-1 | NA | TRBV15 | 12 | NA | CATSLLDTEAFF | TGTGCCACCAGTTTACTGGACACTGAAGCTTTCTTT
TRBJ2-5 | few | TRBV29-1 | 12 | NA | CSVVQGGETQYF | TGCAGCGTTGTGCAGGGTGGAGAGACCCAGTACTTC
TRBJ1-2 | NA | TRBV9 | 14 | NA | CASSVDGGVYGYTF | TGTGCCAGCAGCGTAGATGGGGGCGTCTATGGCTACACCTTC
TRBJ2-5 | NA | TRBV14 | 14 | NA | CASSRRDIQETQYF | TGTGCCAGCAGCCGAAGGGACATTCAGGAGACCCAGTACTTC
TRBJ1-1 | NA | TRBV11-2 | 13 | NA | CASSLGDLGGSFF | TGTGCCAGCAGCTTAGGGGACCTCGGGGGATCCTTCTTT
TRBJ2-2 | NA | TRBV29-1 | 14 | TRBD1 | CSVGDRGRTGELFF | TGCAGCGTTGGGGACAGGGGGCGAACCGGGGAGCTGTTTTTT
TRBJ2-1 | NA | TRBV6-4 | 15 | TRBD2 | CASSETSGEGDEQFF | TGTGCCAGCAGTGAGACTAGCGGGGAGGGGGATGAGCAGTTCTTC
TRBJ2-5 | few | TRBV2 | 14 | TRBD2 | CASSEILAGETQYF | TGTGCCAGCAGTGAAATCCTAGCGGGGGAGACCCAGTACTTC
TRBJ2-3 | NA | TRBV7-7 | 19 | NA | CASSLIVAGSRFGTDTQYF | TGTGCCAGCAGCTTAATCGTTGCGGGGAGCCGGTTCGGTACAGATACGCAGTATTTT
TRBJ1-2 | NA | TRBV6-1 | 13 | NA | CASAAGTNYGYTF | TGTGCCAGCGCAGCCGGGACTAACTATGGCTACACCTTC
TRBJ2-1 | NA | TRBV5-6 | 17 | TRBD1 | CASSLDEATGDENEQFF | TGTGCCAGCAGCTTGGATGAGGCGACAGGGGATGAGAATGAGCAGTTCTTC
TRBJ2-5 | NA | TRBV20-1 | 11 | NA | CSALRGETQYF | TGCAGTGCCCTAAGGGGGGAGACCCAGTACTTC
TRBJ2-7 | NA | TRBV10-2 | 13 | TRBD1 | CASSVDRAYEQYF | TGCGCCAGCAGTGTCGACAGGGCTTACGAGCAGTACTTC
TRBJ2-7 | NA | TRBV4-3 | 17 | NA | CASSQDVGRGLNYEQYF | TGCGCCAGCAGCCAAGATGTTGGAAGGGGATTGAACTACGAGCAGTACTTC
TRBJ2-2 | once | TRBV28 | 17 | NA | CASSFLDRLEGVGELFF | TGTGCCAGCAGTTTCCTCGACCGTCTCGAGGGAGTCGGGGAGCTGTTTTTT